These 32 T cell receptor beta chains came from one sample sequenced in a study of Tregs in tolerant kidney transplant recipients. Assay used: immunoSEQ multiplex PCR; TCRdb lists only in-frame clones, some missing. Here the sample table reports about 33,000 clones. This specimen consisted of CD8+ T cells from blood, obtained before the transplant. The receptors were sampled from a human donor who received a combined kidney and bone marrow transplant.

To note about this clone: The CDR3 end lies 3 residues beyond the end of the read and is filled in from the germline J gene. The chain combines TRBV7-2 with TRBJ2-7; D is undetermined. V lost 1 base and J 3 bases, leaving 10 bases between the germline ends. CDR1 and CDR2 (germline): SGHTA, FQGNSA. The CDR3 sequence is 14 residues long. Incomplete CDR3 DNA: TGTGCCAGCAGCTTAGTAGCACCGAACTACGAG. Its protein product is CASSLVAPNYE. The entire CDR3 reads CASSLVAPNYEQYF.

About this clone: The observed sequence ends 3 residues before the CDR3 terminus, with the missing tail filled in from the germline J gene. The J gene is TRBJ1-2, the V gene TRBV6-1; TRBD1 is a possible D gene (5 bases). Germline CDR1 and CDR2: MNHNS and SASEGT. The CDR3 extends over 15 amino acids. The V end lost 0 bases, the J end lost 4 bases, and 12 bases lay between the germline ends. The part of the CDR3 DNA that was read is TGTGCCAGCAGTGAAGCGGTAGGGGCTGGCTATGGC. Its protein is CASSEAVGAGYG. The CDR3 as a whole reads CASSEAVGAGYGYTF.

CDR3 DNA, as far as it was read: TGTGCCAGCAGCTTCTCCGGGACAGGGAATCAGCCC. It yields the protein CASSFSGTGNQP. The full-length CDR3 reads as CASSFSGTGNQPQHF. V gene TRBV5-6 combines with J gene TRBJ1-5; 9 bases align to TRBD1. The CDR3 end lies 3 residues beyond the end of the read and is filled in from the germline J gene. CDR1 is SGHDT and CDR2 is YYEEEE in the germline V gene. The CDR3 runs to 15 residues. V dropped 2 bases and J dropped 4; count of bases not matched to a gene: 4.

A remark on this clone: The sequence runs out 3 residues before the end of the CDR3; the remainder is reconstructed from the germline J gene. The chain carries TRBV10-1 and TRBJ2-2, with D possibly being TRBD2 (6 bases). V was shortened by 4 bases and J by 1 base, with 7 bases between the two germline ends. Germline CDR1 is WNHNN and CDR2 is SYGVQD (reference sequence). There are 14 residues in the CDR3. The CDR3 is CASSAGGNTGELFF. The sequenced part of the CDR3 DNA is TGCGCCAGCAGTGCCGGGGGGAACACCGGGGAG.

On this clone itself: The CDR3 extends 3 residues past the end of the read, so its final part is completed from the germline J gene. The genes are TRBV5-6 and TRBJ2-7; D not certain. Germline lookup yields CDR1 SGHDT and CDR2 YYEEEE. Trimming took 4 bases from V and 2 from J, leaving 13 bases between them. The CDR3 is made up of 14 amino acids. The CDR3: CASSPTPTPYEQYF. Incomplete CDR3 DNA: TGTGCCAGCAGCCCCACCCCGACACCCTACGAG. The variable domain in full, with the rest retrieved from reference TRBV5-6 and TRBJ2-7, is DAGVTQSPTHLIKTRGQQVTLRCSPKSGHDTVSWYQQALGQGPQFIFQYYEEEERQRGNFPDRFSGHQFPNYSSELNVNALLLGDSALYLCASSPTPTPYEQYFGPGTRLTVT.

In the case of this clone: The read gets to within 3 residues of the CDR3 end, and the germline J gene fills in the rest. The chain employs TRBV19 and TRBJ1-1; perhaps TRBD1 as D (5 bases). Germline V CDR1 and CDR2: LNHDA, SQIVND (reference sequence). This CDR3 comprises 14 residues. Deletions cut 3 bases from V and 4 bases from J, with 12 bases between. CDR3 protein: CASSIGGVITEAFF. CDR3 bases read: TGTGCCAGTAGTATTGGAGGGGTGATCACTGAA.

Notes on this clone: The CDR3 goes on 3 residues after the read ends, and that part is filled in from the germline J gene. The rearrangement uses TRBV7-9 and TRBJ1-5; 8 nucleotides match TRBD1. Germline CDR1 SEHNR, CDR2 FQNEAQ (reference sequence). The CDR3 has 15 residues. J was trimmed by 5 bases and V by 5 bases; bases with no gene match: 8. CDR3 sequence reads: CASSKTGDPHQPQHF. The covered CDR3 bases are TGTGCCAGCAGCAAGACAGGGGATCCCCATCAGCCC.

As for this clone: From the germline J gene comes the end of the CDR3, since the read stops 3 residues before it. The V and J genes are TRBV5-1 and TRBJ2-1, with D unresolved. This CDR3 has 11 amino acids. The V end lost 0 bases, the J end lost 8 bases, and 3 bases lay between the germline ends. Germline CDR1 is SGHRS and CDR2 is YFSETQ. The CDR3 loop is CASSLAYEQFF. CDR3 bases read: TGCGCCAGCAGCTTGGCCTATGAG.

Remarks on this clone: With the read ending 3 residues before the CDR3 end, the germline J gene is used to fill in that end. The chain employs TRBV11-3 and TRBJ1-2; 9 bases match TRBD1. This CDR3 has 15 residues. V trimming: 5 bases; J trimming: 6 bases; junction bases outside the gene matches: 10. CDR1 SGHNT and CDR2 YENEEA come from the germline V gene. The CDR3 spells CASSTRDRVSHGYTF. CDR3 bases read: TGTGCCAGCAGCACCCGGGACAGGGTGAGTCATGGC.

Comment on this clone: The CDR3 end is not reached by the read, which stops 3 residues before it; the germline J gene fills it in. The chain links TRBV5-5 to TRBJ2-7, with D unresolved. The CDR3 spans 12 residues. Trimming pared 4 bases from V and 4 bases from J, leaving 9 bases between. The germline V gene encodes CDR1 SGHKS and CDR2 YYEKEE (reference sequence). The CDR3 protein is CASSPNSYEQYF. CDR3 DNA, as far as it was read: TGTGCCAGCAGCCCTAACAGTTACGAG.

Comments on this clone: The read ends 3 residues early relative to the CDR3; the germline J gene fills the gap. The chain joins TRBV5-6 to TRBJ1-2; 7 bases map to TRBD1. The junction had 10 bases not matched to a gene; V was cut back by 4 bases and J by 4 bases. CDR1 SGHDT and CDR2 YYEEEE come from the germline V gene. The CDR3 runs 15 residues. CDR3 bases read: TGTGCCAGCAGCAGACGGGACAGTCACTTCTATGGC. Translated, it gives CASSRRDSHFYG. The full CDR3 reads CASSRRDSHFYGYTF.

Concerning this clone itself: The CDR3 end falls 3 residues outside the read, so it is completed with the germline J gene. The V call is TRBV19, the J call TRBJ2-7; maybe TRBD1 (5 bases). Trimming took off 4 bases at V and 3 bases at J, with 13 bases between the two ends. The germline V gene encodes CDR1 LNHDA and CDR2 SQIVND (reference sequence). CDR3 size: 14 residues. The CDR3 DNA, read in part, is TGTGCCAGTAGTACCACAGGTGTCCGCTACGAG. Translation gives CASSTTGVRYE. The full-length CDR3 reads as CASSTTGVRYEQYF.

As for this clone: Read coverage stops 3 residues before the CDR3 terminus; the germline J gene supplies the remainder. The chain uses TRBV7-2 and TRBJ1-2, with D perhaps TRBD1 (6 bases). The CDR3 totals 13 residues. Between the trimmed V and J ends, which lost 1 base and 5 bases, there was a span of 8 bases. Germline CDR1 is SGHTA and CDR2 is FQGNSA. CDR3 in amino acids: CASSLGDMYGYTF. The part of the CDR3 DNA that was read is TGTGCCAGCAGCTTAGGGGACATGTATGGC. The entire variable domain, with the rest obtained from reference TRBV7-2 and TRBJ1-2, is as follows: GAGVSQSPSNKVTEKGKDVELRCDPISGHTALYWYRQSLGQGLEFLIYFQGNSAPDKSGLPSDRFSAERTGGSVSTLTIQRTQQEDSAVYLCASSLGDMYGYTFGSGTRLTVV.

Concerning this clone itself: The CDR3 extends 3 residues past the end of the read, so its final part is completed from the germline J gene. The rearrangement links TRBV2 to TRBJ2-5; 7 bases fit TRBD1. Germline V gene data show CDR1 as SNHLY and CDR2 as FYNNEI. J lost 0 bases, V lost 8 bases, and 3 bases had no gene match. The CDR3 sequence is 13 residues long. The CDR3 spells CASRGQYQETQYF. The part of the CDR3 DNA that was read is TGTGCCAGCCGGGGACAGTACCAAGAGACC.

In the case of this clone: The CDR3 end is not reached by the read, which stops 3 residues before it; the germline J gene fills it in. This sequence joins TRBV2 and TRBJ1-5; weak D call: TRBD1 (5 bases). This CDR3 spans 16 amino acids. CDR1 is SNHLY, CDR2 FYNNEI, per germline. The ends were cut back, 0 bases at V and 3 bases at J, with 12 bases in the middle. CDR3 loop: CASSEALDSPNQPQHF. The sequenced CDR3 bases are TGTGCCAGCAGTGAAGCGCTTGACAGTCCCAATCAGCCC.

A word on this clone: The read is 3 residues too short to cover the CDR3 end, so that end is filled in from the germline J gene. The chain employs TRBV7-8 and TRBJ2-5, with D unresolved. V was shortened by 1 base and J by 2 bases, with 5 bases between the two germline ends. This CDR3 contains 13 residues. Germline V gene data show CDR1 as SGHVS and CDR2 as FQNEAQ. The CDR3 is CASSLVYQETQYF. The sequenced CDR3 bases are TGTGCCAGCAGCTTAGTATATCAAGAGACC.

Turning to this clone: The read halts 3 residues ahead of the CDR3 end, with the missing end drawn from the germline J gene. This sequence joins TRBV19 and TRBJ2-3; 7 nucleotides align to TRBD2. There are 14 residues in the CDR3. Germline lookup yields CDR1 LNHDA and CDR2 SQIVND (reference sequence). J was trimmed by 2 bases and V by 5 bases; bases with no gene match: 4. The covered CDR3 bases are TGTGCCAGTAGTCCTCTAGCGGTCACAGATACG. It is translated as CASSPLAVTDT. The full CDR3 protein is CASSPLAVTDTQYF.

The CDR3 region is CASSEEGDGPYEQYF. The CDR3 bases that were read are TGTGCCAGCAGTGAAGAGGGGGACGGACCCTACGAG. This sequence joins TRBV6-1 and TRBJ2-7; perhaps TRBD1 as D (6 bases). The read gets to within 3 residues of the CDR3 end, and the germline J gene fills in the rest. CDR1 and CDR2 from the germline V gene are MNHNS and SASEGT. Trimming removed 1 base from V and 2 bases from J, with 12 bases in between. The CDR3 totals 15 residues.

Comments on this clone: The CDR3 end is not reached by the read, which stops 3 residues before it; the germline J gene fills it in. The chain recombines TRBV7-2 with TRBJ1-2; D is possibly TRBD1 (5 bases). Trimming stripped 5 bases from V and 4 bases from J, with 14 bases between. CDR1 and CDR2 (germline): SGHTA, FQGNSA. The CDR3 sequence is 14 residues long. CDR3: CASSAPGNRYGYTF. The DNA read from the CDR3 is TGTGCCAGCAGCGCCCCAGGGAATCGCTATGGC.

About this clone itself: Sequencing ends 3 residues short of the CDR3 end; the germline J gene provides the rest. This chain uses TRBV7-9 with TRBJ2-5, with 9 bases matching TRBD1. Per germline, CDR1 SEHNR and CDR2 FQNEAQ (reference sequence). J lost 4 bases, V lost 0 bases, and 3 bases had no gene match. This CDR3 is 15 amino acids long. CDR3 sequence reads: CASSLATGGAETQYF. The sequenced part of the CDR3 DNA is TGTGCCAGCAGCTTAGCTACAGGGGGCGCAGAGACC.

On this clone itself: The read ends 3 residues before the CDR3 terminus; that terminus is restored from the germline J gene. The chain uses TRBV29-1 and TRBJ2-7; possibly TRBD1 for D (5 bases). This CDR3 contains 15 residues. CDR1 and CDR2 from the germline V gene are SQVTM and ANQGSEA. V was trimmed by 1 base and J by 3 bases, leaving 16 bases between them. The CDR3: CSVEVTHRLGYEQYF. The covered CDR3 bases are TGCAGCGTTGAAGTAACTCACAGGTTAGGCTACGAG.

Turning to this clone: The CDR3 extends 3 residues past the end of the read, so its final part is completed from the germline J gene. The chain couples TRBV7-6 to TRBJ2-7; 10 nucleotides align to TRBD2. The CDR3 runs 16 residues. CDR1 and CDR2 (germline): SGHVS, FNYEAQ. Germline trimming cut 5 bases from V and 0 bases from J; bases unmatched to any gene: 7. The CDR3 DNA, read in part, is TGTGCCAGCAGCCGGGTTAGCGGGAGGACCTCCTACGAG. Protein: CASSRVSGRTSYE. In full, the CDR3 is CASSRVSGRTSYEQYF.

In the case of this clone: Sequencing ends 3 residues short of the CDR3 end; the germline J gene provides the rest. The chain carries TRBV30 and TRBJ2-2; 8 bases map to TRBD1. Germline V CDR1 and CDR2: GTSNPN, SVGIG (reference sequence). Germline trimming cut 4 bases from V and 7 bases from J; bases unmatched to any gene: 14. The CDR3 runs 16 residues. The covered CDR3 bases are TGTGCCTGGACCACCGGGACAGGAGTTCAACACGGGGAG. Its protein is CAWTTGTGVQHGE. The full CDR3 protein reads CAWTTGTGVQHGELFF. The full variable domain, in which reference TRBV30 and TRBJ2-2 provide the parts outside the CDR3, is SQTIHQWPATLVQPVGSPLSLECTVEGTSNPNLYWYRQAAGRGLQLLFYSVGIGQISSEVPQNLSASRPQDRQFILSSKKLLLSDSGFYLCAWTTGTGVQHGELFFGEGSRLTVL.

Worth noting for this clone: The read terminates 3 residues before the CDR3 end, so the remaining end is supplied by the germline J gene. The chain links TRBV7-9 to TRBJ2-3; TRBD1 matches 7 bases. The germline gives CDR1 SEHNR, CDR2 FQNEAQ (reference sequence). The CDR3 is 15 residues long. The V and J ends lost 5 bases and 2 bases, in that order; junction bases with no gene match: 7. The CDR3 bases that were read are TGTGCCAGCAGCCCACGACAGGGTTCCACAGATACG. This gives the protein CASSPRQGSTDT. The whole CDR3 protein reads CASSPRQGSTDTQYF.

With regard to this clone: The read terminates 3 residues ahead of where the CDR3 ends, so the germline J gene completes it. The chain joins TRBV29-1 to TRBJ1-2, with D maybe TRBD1 (5 bases). The germline V gene encodes CDR1 SQVTM and CDR2 ANQGSEA. Trimming removed 7 bases at V and 4 bases at J, with 19 bases between. The CDR3 totals 14 residues. CDR3 amino acids: CSDRQTTPSYGYTF. The part of the CDR3 DNA that was read is TGCAGCGATCGACAGACCACCCCCAGCTATGGC.

CDR3 sequence: CASSPAGGRDEQYF. CDR3 bases read: TGTGCCAGCAGCCCCGCGGGGGGGCGAGACGAG. V is TRBV7-9 and J is TRBJ2-7; 9 bases agree with TRBD2. Read data end 3 residues before the CDR3 end; the end is taken from the germline J gene. CDR1 and CDR2 from the germline V gene are SEHNR and FQNEAQ (reference sequence). The CDR3 spans 14 residues. Losses at the gene ends were 5 bases for V and 5 bases for J; bases not matched to a gene: 7. Full variable domain (rest looked up from reference TRBV7-9 and TRBJ2-7): DTGVSQNPRHKITKRGQNVTFRCDPISEHNRLYWYRQTLGQGPEFLTYFQNEAQLEKSRLLSDRFSAERPKGSFSTLEIQRTEQGDSAMYLCASSPAGGRDEQYFGPGTRLTVT.

CDR3 region: CASSEHLDRNSYTF. The sequenced part of the CDR3 DNA is TGTGCCAGCAGTGAACATCTGGACAGGAATAGC. The chain recombines TRBV2 with TRBJ1-2; 7 nucleotides match TRBD1. Coverage ceases 3 residues before the CDR3 finishes, and the germline J gene fills in the end. The CDR3 is 14 amino acids. Looked up from germline, CDR1 is SNHLY and CDR2 is FYNNEI.

For this clone: The read is 3 residues too short to cover the CDR3 end, so that end is filled in from the germline J gene. The rearrangement links TRBV29-1 to TRBJ1-1; no reliable D call. Trimming pared 0 bases from V and 7 bases from J, leaving 3 bases between. The germline V gene encodes CDR1 SQVTM and CDR2 ANQGSEA. The CDR3 loop spans 10 amino acids. The CDR3 sequence is CSVEDNEAFF. The CDR3 DNA, read in part, is TGCAGCGTTGAAGACAATGAA.

The sequenced CDR3 bases are TGTGCCAGCAACTTTATAGCGGGAGCAGATACG. Protein product: CASNFIAGADT. In full, the CDR3 is CASNFIAGADTQYF. The V gene is TRBV11-2, the J gene TRBJ2-3, with TRBD2 matching over 9 bases. The read terminates 3 residues before the CDR3 end, so the remaining end is supplied by the germline J gene. Germline CDR1 and CDR2: SGHAT and FQNNGV. The J segment lost 4 bases and the V segment lost 7 bases, leaving 6 bases of the junction unmatched. The CDR3 contains 14 residues.

Turning to this clone: The read terminates 3 residues before the CDR3 end, so the remaining end is supplied by the germline J gene. The rearrangement links TRBV19 to TRBJ1-1, with 8 positions matching TRBD1. CDR1 and CDR2 (germline): LNHDA, SQIVND (reference sequence). V shed 5 bases, J shed 4 bases, and the junction held 6 bases outside the gene matches. This CDR3 has 14 residues. Incomplete CDR3 DNA: TGTGCCAGTAGTTTCGGACAGGGCCCCACTGAA. This translates into CASSFGQGPTE. The entire CDR3 reads CASSFGQGPTEAFF.

To note about this clone: The read gets to within 3 residues of the CDR3 end, and the germline J gene fills in the rest. This chain uses TRBV13 with TRBJ1-1; D might be TRBD1 (5 bases). The CDR3 totals 14 residues. From germline, CDR1 is PRHDT and CDR2 FYEKMQ (reference sequence). The V end lost 5 bases, the J end lost 4 bases, and 14 bases lay between the germline ends. Partial CDR3 DNA: TGTGCCAGCAGCGCCGGGACGGGGGGCACTGAA. This translates into CASSAGTGGTE. The entire CDR3 is CASSAGTGGTEAFF. Together with reference TRBV13 and TRBJ1-1, the CDR3 gives the full variable domain: AAGVIQSPRHLIKEKRETATLKCYPIPRHDTVYWYQQGPGQDPQFLISFYEKMQSDKGSIPDRFSAQQFSDYHSELNMSSLELGDSALYFCASSAGTGGTEAFFGQGTRLTVV.

Concerning this clone: The read ends 3 residues shy of where the CDR3 ends; the end is completed using the germline J gene. The chain couples TRBV30 to TRBJ2-1; possibly TRBD2 for D (5 bases). The CDR3 length is 15 residues. With 0 bases removed from V and 1 base from J, the gap between germline ends came to 10 bases. CDR1 is GTSNPN and CDR2 is SVGIG in the germline V gene (reference sequence). The DNA read from the CDR3 is TGTGCCTGGAGTGTAACGACTAATTCCTACAATGAG. It yields the protein CAWSVTTNSYNE. The whole CDR3 sequence is CAWSVTTNSYNEQFF.